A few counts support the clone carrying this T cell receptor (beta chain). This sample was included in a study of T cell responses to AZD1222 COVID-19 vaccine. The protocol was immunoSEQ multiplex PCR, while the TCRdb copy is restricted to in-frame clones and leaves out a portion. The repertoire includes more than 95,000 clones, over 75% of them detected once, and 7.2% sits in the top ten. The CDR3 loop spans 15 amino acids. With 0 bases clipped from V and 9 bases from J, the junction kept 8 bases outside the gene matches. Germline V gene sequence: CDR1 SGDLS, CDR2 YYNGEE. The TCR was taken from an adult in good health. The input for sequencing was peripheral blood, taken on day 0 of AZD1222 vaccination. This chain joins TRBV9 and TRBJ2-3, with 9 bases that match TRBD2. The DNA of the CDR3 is TGTGCCAGCAGCGTAGAGGGGCGGGGGGGCGACACGCAGTATTTT. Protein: CASSVEGRGGDTQYF.